This TCR beta chain was sequenced during a study of blood T cell repertoires in COVID-19. Study-level background: Collection of acute and convalescent COVID-19 samples took place in the United States, Italy and Spain. Nucleic acid was either cDNA or gDNA, and it came from T cells, B-cell-depleted T cells, or PBMCs.

Assay used: immunoSEQ multiplex PCR; TCRdb lists only in-frame clones, some missing. This repertoire shows 130,000 or so clones, 82% found once; its top ten account for around 4.5%. The V gene end was trimmed by 6 bases and the J gene end by 0 bases; junction bases not matched to a gene: 2. This CDR3 contains 14 residues. The germline V gene has CDR1 ENHRY and CDR2 SYGVKD. This clonotype was obtained from a woman aged 70-85 years with acute or convalescent COVID-19. The sequencing sample was made of peripheral blood. V is TRBV10-3 and J is TRBJ1-3, with 7 positions matching TRBD1. CDR3 bases: TGTGCCATCAGGGGGGACAGCTCTGGAAACACCATATATTTT. Amino acids: CAIRGDSSGNTIYF.